Here is one TCR beta chain with its context. Per-sample PBMC isolation yielded at least 6.5 million cells. The second PCR ran about 6 to 11 cycles with a sample-barcoded 5' primer and J-beta primers. Every cDNA molecule bore a tag from a template-switch adaptor containing 12 random nucleotides. TCRdb itself ran the 5' RACE reads through MiXCR, one entry per CDR3 protein. The table lists just under 750,000 distinct CDR3 sequences, about 20% of them singletons. This sample is part of a study of blood T cells in healthy people across ages. Germline-derived CDR1 and CDR2 are SEHNR and FQNEAQ (reference sequence). The V end lost 1 base, the J end lost 5 bases, and 14 bases lay between the germline ends. This CDR3 is 15 amino acids long.

The gene calls are TRBV7-9 and TRBJ1-1; D remains unclear. The clonotype originates from a man in his sixties or seventies in good health. The specimen was blood. CDR3 in DNA: TGTGCCAGCAGCTTAGATAAGTTCTTTGGGACTGAAGCTTTCTTT. The encoded protein is CASSLDKFFGTEAFF.